This entry describes one T cell receptor (beta chain). Its matching antigen is unknown. The data are from a study of cytomegalovirus exposure and HLA in healthy donors. Study as a whole: Inside one of the first data releases sat some 93 million unique TCRs taken from HLA-typed donors. Study-level results: Earlier analysis found most TCR beta V segments productive about 87% or about 30% of the time. Across donors, sequencing depth was assumed by presence/absence analyses to be roughly uniform.

Healthy people donating bone marrow made up the donors. PCR amplification relied on 60 Vbeta primers (plus 13 Jbeta primers). Sequenced by immunoSEQ multiplex PCR; TCRdb stores in-frame clones only, minus some. The sample has about 150,000 clones, roughly 80% seen once. The CDR3 contains 14 residues. Germline assignment: CDR1 SNHLY and CDR2 FYNNEI. The ends lost 7 bases at V and 5 bases at J; junction bases unmatched: 8. The V call is TRBV2, the J call TRBJ2-7, with 10 bases matching TRBD1. The receptor was isolated from a man aged 25-45 years in good health and CMV-seropositive. The sequenced sample consisted of PBMCs. CDR3 sequence reads: CASTGLTGGDEQYF. CDR3 sequence (DNA): TGTGCCAGCACGGGCCTGACAGGGGGCGACGAGCAGTACTTC.